The TCR beta chain under discussion was sequenced for a study of control samples from healthy donors and cancer patients. V dropped 2 bases and J dropped 7 bases, with 3 bases sitting between them. Germline assignment: CDR1 LGHNA and CDR2 YNFKEQ. The CDR3 loop spans 12 amino acids. Measured with immunoSEQ multiplex PCR; TCRdb has only the in-frame clones, and not every one. This sample has roughly 70,000 clones, with 84% found just once. The receptor comes from a man aged 45-65 years in good health. The gene calls are TRBV4-2 and TRBJ1-6, with D unresolved. Material for sequencing was blood. The CDR3 DNA is TGTGCCAGCAGCCAACAAAATTCACCCCTCCACTTT. Amino acids: CASSQQNSPLHF.